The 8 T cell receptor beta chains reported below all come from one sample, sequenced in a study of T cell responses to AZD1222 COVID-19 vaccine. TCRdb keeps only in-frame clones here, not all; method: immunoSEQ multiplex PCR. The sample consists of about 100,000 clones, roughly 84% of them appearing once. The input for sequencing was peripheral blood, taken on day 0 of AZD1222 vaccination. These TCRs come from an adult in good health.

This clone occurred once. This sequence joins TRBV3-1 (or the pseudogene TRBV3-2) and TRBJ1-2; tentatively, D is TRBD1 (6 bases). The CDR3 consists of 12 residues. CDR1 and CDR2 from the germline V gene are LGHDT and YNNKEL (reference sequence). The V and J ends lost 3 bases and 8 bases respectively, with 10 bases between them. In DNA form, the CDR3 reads TGTGCCAGCAGCCACGGGGGGCTCGGCTACACCTTC. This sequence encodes CASSHGGLGYTF.

This CDR3 reads CASSLGQGGNEQFF. The CDR3 coding sequence is TGCGCCAGCAGCTTGGGACAGGGAGGGAATGAGCAGTTCTTC. The chain joins TRBV5-1 to TRBJ2-1, with D perhaps being TRBD1 or TRBD2 (7 bases each). Deletions cut 0 bases from V and 7 bases from J, with 11 bases between. CDR1 SGHRS and CDR2 YFSETQ come from the germline V gene. The length of the CDR3 is 14 residues.

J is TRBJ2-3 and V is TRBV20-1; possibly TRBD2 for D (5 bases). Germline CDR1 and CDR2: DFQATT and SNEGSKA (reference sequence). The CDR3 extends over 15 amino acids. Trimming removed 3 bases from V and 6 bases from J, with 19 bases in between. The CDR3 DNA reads TGCAGTGCTAGTCGGAGCCGGGGTGCACGGGATACGCAGTATTTT. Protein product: CSASRSRGARDTQYF.

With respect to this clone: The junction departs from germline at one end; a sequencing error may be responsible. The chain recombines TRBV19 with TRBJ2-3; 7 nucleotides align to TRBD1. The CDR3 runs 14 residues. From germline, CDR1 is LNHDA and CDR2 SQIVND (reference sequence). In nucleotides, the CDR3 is TGTGCCAGTAGCAATCTACAGGGGCGAGAGGCCAGGAATTTT. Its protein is CASSNLQGREARNF.

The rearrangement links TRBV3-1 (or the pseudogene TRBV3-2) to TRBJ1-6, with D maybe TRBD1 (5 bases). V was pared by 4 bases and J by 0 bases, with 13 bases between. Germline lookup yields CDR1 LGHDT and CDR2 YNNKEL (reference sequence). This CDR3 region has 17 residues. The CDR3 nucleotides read TGTGCCAGCAGCCTCCTGGGGCAACCCTCCTATAATTCACCCCTCCACTTT. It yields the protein CASSLLGQPSYNSPLHF.

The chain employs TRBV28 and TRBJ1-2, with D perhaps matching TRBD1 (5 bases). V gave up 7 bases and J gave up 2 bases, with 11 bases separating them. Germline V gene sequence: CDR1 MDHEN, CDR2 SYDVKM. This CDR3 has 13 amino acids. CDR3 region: CASTQGGNYGYTF. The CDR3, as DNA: TGTGCCAGCACCCAGGGAGGGAACTATGGCTACACCTTC.

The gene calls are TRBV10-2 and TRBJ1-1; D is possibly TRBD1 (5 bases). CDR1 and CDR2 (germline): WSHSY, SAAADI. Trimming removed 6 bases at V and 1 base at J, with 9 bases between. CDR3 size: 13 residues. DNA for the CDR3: TGCGCCAGCAGCGAACAGGAGAACACTGAAGCTTTCTTT. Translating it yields CASSEQENTEAFF.

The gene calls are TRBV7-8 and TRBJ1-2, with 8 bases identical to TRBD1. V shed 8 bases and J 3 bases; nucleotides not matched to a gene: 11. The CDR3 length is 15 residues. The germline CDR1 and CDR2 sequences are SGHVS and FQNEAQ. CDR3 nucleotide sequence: TGTGCCAGCGGCCCCGACAGGGGCTGGGACTATGGCTACACCTTC. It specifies CASGPDRGWDYGYTF.